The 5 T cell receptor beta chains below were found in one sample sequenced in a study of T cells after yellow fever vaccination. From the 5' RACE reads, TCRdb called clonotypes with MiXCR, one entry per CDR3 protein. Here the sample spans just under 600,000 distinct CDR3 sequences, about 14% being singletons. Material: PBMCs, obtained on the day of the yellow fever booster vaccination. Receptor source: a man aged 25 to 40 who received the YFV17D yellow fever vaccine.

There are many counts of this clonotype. CDR3 bases: TGCAGTGCTAGTAGGCCCCTGGGGCTAGCGGGAGTCTACGAGCAGTACTTC. Encoded protein: CSASRPLGLAGVYEQYF. The rearrangement joins TRBV20-1 to TRBJ2-7; 10 nucleotides match TRBD2. The germline V gene has CDR1 DFQATT and CDR2 SNEGSKA (reference sequence). This CDR3 has 17 amino acids. Germline trimming cut 3 bases from V and 3 bases from J; bases unmatched to any gene: 14.

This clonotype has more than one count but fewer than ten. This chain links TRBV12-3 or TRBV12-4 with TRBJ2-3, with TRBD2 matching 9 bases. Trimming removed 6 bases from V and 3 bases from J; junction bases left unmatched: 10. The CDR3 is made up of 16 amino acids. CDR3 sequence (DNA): TGTGCCAGCAGCCCCATAGCGGGAGCAAGGACAGATACGCAGTATTTT. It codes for CASSPIAGARTDTQYF.

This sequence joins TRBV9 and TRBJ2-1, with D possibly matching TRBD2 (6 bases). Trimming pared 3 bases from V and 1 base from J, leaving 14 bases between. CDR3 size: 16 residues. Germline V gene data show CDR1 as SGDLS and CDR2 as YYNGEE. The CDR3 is CASSELAIVSYNEQFF. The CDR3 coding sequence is TGTGCCAGCAGCGAACTAGCAATTGTTTCCTACAATGAGCAGTTCTTC.

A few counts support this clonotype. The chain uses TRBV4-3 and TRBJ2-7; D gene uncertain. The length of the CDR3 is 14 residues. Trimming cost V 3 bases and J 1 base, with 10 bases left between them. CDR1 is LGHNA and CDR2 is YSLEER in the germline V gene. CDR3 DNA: TGCGCCAGCAGCCATGGATTTTCGTCCTACGAGCAGTACTTC. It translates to CASSHGFSSYEQYF.

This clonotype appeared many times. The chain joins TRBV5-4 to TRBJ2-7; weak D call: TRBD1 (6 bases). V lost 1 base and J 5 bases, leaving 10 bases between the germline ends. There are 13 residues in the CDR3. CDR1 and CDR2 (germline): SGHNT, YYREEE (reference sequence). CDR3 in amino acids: CASSLSPGDEQYF. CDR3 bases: TGTGCCAGCAGCTTGTCCCCAGGGGACGAGCAGTACTTC.